The present TCR beta chain was sequenced within a study of CD8+ T cells in alopecia areata. As to treatment: oral pan-JAK inhibitor, 5-10 mg twice daily. This CDR3 contains 13 residues. V was shortened by 3 bases and J by 6 bases, with 12 bases between the two germline ends. Germline loops: CDR1 SGDLS, CDR2 YYNGEE. Extraction and reverse transcription of RNA yielded cDNA as the sequencing template. Sequencing used immunoSEQ multiplex PCR; TCRdb keeps in-frame clones, though not all of them. The table includes about 180,000 clones, 40% to 65% detected once. Here the sequenced sample was CD8+ T cells sorted from blood, taken at roughly week 53, from a patient treated with tofacitinib. This clonotype was sampled from a human donor with alopecia areata. The rearrangement links TRBV9 to TRBJ1-1; D unclear. DNA of the CDR3: TGTGCCAGCAGCGAAGGACCGGGCTCTGAAGCTTTCTTT. Its protein is CASSEGPGSEAFF.